What follows are 17 T cell receptor beta chains derived from one specimen sequenced in a study of T cells after yellow fever vaccination. Using its own MiXCR run on the 5' RACE reads, TCRdb lists one record per CDR3 protein. Of about 510,000 distinct CDR3 sequences in the sample, just over 20% were seen once. Here the sequenced sample was PBMCs, taken roughly 20 days after the first yellow fever vaccination. The receptors were sampled from a young man who received the YFV17D yellow fever vaccine.

The V gene is TRBV4-2, the J gene TRBJ2-7; 9 bases fit TRBD2. After removal of 0 bases from V and 2 bases from J, the junction contained 5 bases not matched to a gene. This CDR3 is 16 amino acids long. Germline V gene sequence: CDR1 LGHNA, CDR2 YNFKEQ. As DNA, the CDR3 is TGTGCCAGCAGCCAAGATAGGGTAGCGGGGGCCTACGAGCAGTACTTC. It translates to CASSQDRVAGAYEQYF.

This clonotype was recorded a few times. The gene calls are TRBV6-5 and TRBJ2-7; 7 bases fit TRBD1. The CDR3 sequence is 15 residues long. After removal of 4 bases from V and 4 bases from J, the junction contained 10 bases not matched to a gene. CDR1 and CDR2 from the germline V gene are MNHEY and SVGAGI. CDR3 in DNA: TGTGCCAGCAGTTCCAGGGGTAGGGGGCCTTACGAGCAGTACTTC. Its protein is CASSSRGRGPYEQYF.

This clonotype was picked up a small number of times. The CDR3 loop is CASSEVIGSSYEQYF. DNA for the CDR3: TGTGCCAGCAGTGAAGTTATAGGGAGCTCCTACGAGCAGTACTTC. J is TRBJ2-7 and V is TRBV6-1, with D perhaps matching TRBD2 (5 bases). This CDR3 comprises 15 residues. Germline CDR1 reads MNHNS; CDR2 reads SASEGT. Deletions cut 1 base from V and 0 bases from J, with 10 bases between.

The chain joins TRBV4-1 to TRBJ1-3, with 9 bases that match TRBD1. V was pared by 1 base and J by 0 bases, with 13 bases of the junction left unmatched. This CDR3 comprises 20 residues. From germline, CDR1 is MGHRA and CDR2 YSYEKL. The CDR3 is CASSQVGGQGIESSGNTIYF. The CDR3 DNA follows: TGCGCCAGCAGCCAAGTGGGGGGACAGGGTATCGAAAGCTCTGGAAACACCATATATTTT.

The chain combines TRBV7-2 with TRBJ2-2, with D possibly TRBD1 on 6 matching bases. V gave up 6 bases and J gave up 4 bases, with 18 bases separating them. CDR1 SGHTA and CDR2 FQGNSA come from the germline V gene. This CDR3 contains 16 residues. CDR3 DNA: TGTGCCAGCAGTCTTAGGAGACAGGTTGGCACCGGGGAGCTGTTTTTT. Encoded protein: CASSLRRQVGTGELFF.

There are a few counts of this clonotype. The V call is TRBV4-1, the J call TRBJ2-2; 8 nucleotides match TRBD1. This CDR3 region has 15 residues. V lost 3 bases to trimming and J lost 6 bases; unmatched junction nucleotides: 6. CDR1 is MGHRA and CDR2 is YSYEKL in the germline V gene. For the CDR3, the DNA is TGCGCCAGCAGCCACGATAGGACAGGGTCCGGGGAGCTGTTTTTT. It encodes CASSHDRTGSGELFF.

Only a few counts were recorded for this clonotype. V is TRBV20-1 and J is TRBJ2-7; 8 bases are a match to TRBD1. CDR1 DFQATT and CDR2 SNEGSKA come from the germline V gene (reference sequence). V shed 5 bases and J 2 bases; nucleotides not matched to a gene: 8. This CDR3 comprises 14 residues. In DNA, the CDR3 is TGCAGTGCTGACCCCCGGGACAGGCCCTACGAGCAGTACTTC. This sequence encodes CSADPRDRPYEQYF.

V and J are TRBV6-2 or TRBV6-3 and TRBJ1-1, with D uncertain. CDR3 length equals 14 residues. V dropped 3 bases and J dropped 2 bases, with 10 bases sitting between them. From germline, CDR1 is MNHEY and CDR2 SVGEGT. CDR3 residues: CASSYRSRNTEAFF. CDR3 nucleotide sequence: TGTGCCAGCAGTTATCGCAGCCGAAACACTGAAGCTTTCTTT.

A few counts support this clonotype. The CDR3 DNA reads as TGTGCCAGCAGCCAGGCGGGGATCACAGATACGCAGTATTTT. Its translation: CASSQAGITDTQYF. The chain uses TRBV3-1 and TRBJ2-3, with D possibly TRBD2 on 6 matching bases. Between the trimmed V and J ends, which lost 3 bases and 2 bases, there was a span of 9 bases. This CDR3 is built from 14 residues. Germline V CDR1 and CDR2: LGHDT, YNNKEL (reference sequence).

This sequence joins TRBV24-1 and TRBJ2-2; perhaps TRBD1 as D (5 bases). The CDR3 loop spans 14 amino acids. CDR1 and CDR2 (germline): KGHDR, SFDVKD. V lost 4 bases and J 8 bases, leaving 13 bases between the germline ends. CDR3 amino acids: CATSERTWTGELFF. CDR3 in DNA: TGTGCCACCAGTGAAAGGACGTGGACAGGGGAGCTGTTTTTT.

In its sample, this clonotype was seen a few times. The chain carries TRBV20-1 and TRBJ2-5; 7 nucleotides line up with TRBD2. Germline lookup yields CDR1 DFQATT and CDR2 SNEGSKA (reference sequence). This CDR3 contains 15 residues. Trimming cost V 6 bases and J 2 bases; bases outside gene matches: 12. The CDR3 here is CSAPSGGGRQETQYF. The CDR3 nucleotides read TGCAGTGCCCCCAGTGGCGGGGGTAGACAAGAGACCCAGTACTTC.

The gene calls are TRBV5-1 and TRBJ2-2, with TRBD1 as a possible D gene (5 bases). V was trimmed by 0 bases and J by 2 bases, leaving 8 bases between them. The CDR3 has 15 residues. Germline V gene data show CDR1 as SGHRS and CDR2 as YFSETQ. In nucleotides, the CDR3 is TGCGCCAGCAGCTTGGCGACAGAAAACACCGGGGAGCTGTTTTTT. This gives the protein CASSLATENTGELFF. The full variable domain, in which reference TRBV5-1 and TRBJ2-2 provide the parts outside the CDR3, is KAGVTQTPRYLIKTRGQQVTLSCSPISGHRSVSWYQQTPGQGLQFLFEYFSETQRNKGNFPGRFSGRQFSNSRSEMNVSTLELGDSALYLCASSLATENTGELFFGEGSRLTVL.

This chain uses TRBV6-5 with TRBJ2-7, with D maybe TRBD2 (5 bases). Germline V gene lookup returns CDR1 MNHEY and CDR2 SVGAGI. There are 15 residues in the CDR3. V was shortened by 2 bases and J by 1 base, with 12 bases between the two germline ends. CDR3 sequence: CASSYTEVGSYEQYV. In nucleotides, the CDR3 is TGTGCCAGCAGTTACACGGAGGTAGGATCCTACGAGCAGTACGTC.

The table lists this clonotype with a few counts. V usage is TRBV4-1 and J usage is TRBJ1-2; 7 positions agree with TRBD1. CDR3 length: 16 amino acids. V trimming: 1 base; J trimming: 3 bases; junction bases outside the gene matches: 8. Looked up from germline, CDR1 is MGHRA and CDR2 is YSYEKL. The CDR3 sequence is CASSQVETGNDYGYTF. CDR3 nucleotide sequence: TGCGCCAGCAGCCAAGTCGAGACAGGGAATGACTATGGCTACACCTTC.

This clonotype came up a few times. This rearrangement joins TRBV15 to TRBJ1-5, with 7 positions matching TRBD1. The CDR3 totals 14 residues. The trim removed 4 bases at V and 9 bases at J, leaving 9 bases unmatched. Per germline, CDR1 LNHNV and CDR2 YYDKDF (reference sequence). As DNA, the CDR3 is TGTGCCACCAGCAAAACACAGGGGCCGCTGCCCCAGCATTTT. It is translated as CATSKTQGPLPQHF.

This clonotype was picked up a small number of times. V and J are TRBV2 and TRBJ2-1, with 11 bases fitting TRBD2. The CDR3 is 19 residues long. Trimming at V came to 5 bases and at J to 8 bases, leaving 20 bases not matched to a gene. The V gene's germline CDR1 is SNHLY and CDR2 FYNNEI. This chain's CDR3 is CASSLTAWASGGLGDEQFF. In DNA, the CDR3 is TGTGCCAGCAGTCTAACGGCGTGGGCTAGCGGGGGGCTAGGTGATGAGCAGTTCTTC.

The chain links TRBV24-1 to TRBJ1-5, with TRBD1 identical over 7 bases. Germline CDR1 KGHDR, CDR2 SFDVKD. V lost 7 bases, J lost 0 bases, and 14 bases stayed unmatched. The CDR3 has 18 residues. This chain's CDR3 is CATRPTGRSENSNQPQHF. CDR3 nucleotide sequence: TGTGCCACCAGACCGACAGGGAGGTCCGAAAATAGCAATCAGCCCCAGCATTTT.